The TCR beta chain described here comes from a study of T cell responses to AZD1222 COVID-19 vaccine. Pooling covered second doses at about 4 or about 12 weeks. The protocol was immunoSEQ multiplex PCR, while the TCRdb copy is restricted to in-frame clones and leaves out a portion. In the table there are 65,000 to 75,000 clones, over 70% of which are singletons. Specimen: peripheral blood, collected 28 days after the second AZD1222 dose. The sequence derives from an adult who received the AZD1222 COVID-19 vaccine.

The CDR3 reads CAWSEGTYTGELFF. In DNA form, the CDR3 reads TGTGCCTGGAGCGAGGGAACATACACCGGGGAGCTGTTTTTT. The rearrangement links TRBV30 to TRBJ2-2; D may be TRBD2 (5 bases). The CDR3 has 14 amino acids. Trimming took 3 bases from V and 3 from J, leaving 11 bases between them. The V gene's germline CDR1 is GTSNPN and CDR2 SVGIG (reference sequence).